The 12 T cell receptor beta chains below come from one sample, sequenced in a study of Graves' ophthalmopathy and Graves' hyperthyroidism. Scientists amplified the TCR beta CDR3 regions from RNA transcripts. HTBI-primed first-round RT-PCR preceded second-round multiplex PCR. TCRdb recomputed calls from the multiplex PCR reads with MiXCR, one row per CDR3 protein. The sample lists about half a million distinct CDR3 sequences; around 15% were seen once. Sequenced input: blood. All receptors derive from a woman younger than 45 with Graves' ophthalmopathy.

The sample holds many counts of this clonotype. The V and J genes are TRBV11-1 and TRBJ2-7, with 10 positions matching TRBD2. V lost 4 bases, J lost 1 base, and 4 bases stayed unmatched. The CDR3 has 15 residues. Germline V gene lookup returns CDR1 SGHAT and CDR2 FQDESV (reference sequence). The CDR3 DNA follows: TGTGCCAGCAGCTCTAGCGGGGGTTGGTCCTACGAGCAGTACTTC. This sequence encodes CASSSSGGWSYEQYF. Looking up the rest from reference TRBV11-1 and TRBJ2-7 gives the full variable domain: EAEVAQSPRYKITEKSQAVAFWCDPISGHATLYWYRQILGQGPELLVQFQDESVVDDSQLPKDRFSAERLKGVDSTLKIQPAELGDSAMYLCASSSSGGWSYEQYFGPGTRLTVT.

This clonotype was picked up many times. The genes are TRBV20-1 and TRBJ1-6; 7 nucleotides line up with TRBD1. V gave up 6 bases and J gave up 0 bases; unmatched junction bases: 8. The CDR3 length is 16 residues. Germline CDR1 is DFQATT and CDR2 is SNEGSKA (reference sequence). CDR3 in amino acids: CSAGATGSSYNSPLHF. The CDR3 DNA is TGCAGTGCCGGGGCGACAGGGAGCTCCTATAATTCACCCCTCCACTTT.

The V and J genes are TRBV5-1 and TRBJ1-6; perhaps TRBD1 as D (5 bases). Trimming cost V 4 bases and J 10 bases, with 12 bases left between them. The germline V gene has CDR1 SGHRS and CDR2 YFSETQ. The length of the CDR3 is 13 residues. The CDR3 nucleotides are TGCGCCAGCAGCACAGGCGGAATATCACCCCTCCACTTT. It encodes CASSTGGISPLHF.

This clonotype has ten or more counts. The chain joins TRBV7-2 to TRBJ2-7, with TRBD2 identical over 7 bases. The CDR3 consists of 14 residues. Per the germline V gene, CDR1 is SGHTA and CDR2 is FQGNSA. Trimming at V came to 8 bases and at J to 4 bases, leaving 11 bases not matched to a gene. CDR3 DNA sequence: TGTGCCAGCCGACGGGTTGCGGGGGAATACGAGCAGTACTTC. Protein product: CASRRVAGEYEQYF.

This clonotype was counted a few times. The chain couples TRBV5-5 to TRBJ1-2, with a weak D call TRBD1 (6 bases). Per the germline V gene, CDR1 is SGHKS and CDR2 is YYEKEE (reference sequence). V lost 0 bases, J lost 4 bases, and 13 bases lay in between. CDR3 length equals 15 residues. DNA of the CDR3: TGTGCCAGCAGCTTGGAACAGGGTCATAGCTATGGCTACACCTTC. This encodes CASSLEQGHSYGYTF.

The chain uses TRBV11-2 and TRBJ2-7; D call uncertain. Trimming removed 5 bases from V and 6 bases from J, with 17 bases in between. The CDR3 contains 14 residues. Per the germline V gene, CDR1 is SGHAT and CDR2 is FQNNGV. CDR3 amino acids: CASSQQGNSGEQYF. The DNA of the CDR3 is TGTGCCAGCAGCCAACAAGGGAATTCGGGCGAGCAGTACTTC.

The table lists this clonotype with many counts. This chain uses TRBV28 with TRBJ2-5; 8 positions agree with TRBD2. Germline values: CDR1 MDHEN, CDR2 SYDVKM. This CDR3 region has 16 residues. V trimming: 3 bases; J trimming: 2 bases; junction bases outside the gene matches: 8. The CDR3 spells CASSFRLARVQETQYF. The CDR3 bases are TGTGCCAGCAGTTTTCGACTAGCGAGAGTTCAAGAGACCCAGTACTTC.

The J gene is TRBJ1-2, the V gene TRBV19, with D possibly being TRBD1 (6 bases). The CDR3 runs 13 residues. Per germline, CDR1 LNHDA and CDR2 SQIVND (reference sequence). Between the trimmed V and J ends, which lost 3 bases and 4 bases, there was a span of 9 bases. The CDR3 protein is CASSIGGGYGYTF. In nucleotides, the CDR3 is TGTGCCAGTAGTATCGGGGGCGGCTATGGCTACACCTTC.

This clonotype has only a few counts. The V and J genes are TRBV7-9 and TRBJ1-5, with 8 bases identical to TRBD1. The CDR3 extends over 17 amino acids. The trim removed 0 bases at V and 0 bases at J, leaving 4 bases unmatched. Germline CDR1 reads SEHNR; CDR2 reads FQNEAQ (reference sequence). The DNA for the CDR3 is TGTGCCAGCAGCTTAGCGGACAGGGTATATAGCAATCAGCCCCAGCATTTT. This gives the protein CASSLADRVYSNQPQHF.

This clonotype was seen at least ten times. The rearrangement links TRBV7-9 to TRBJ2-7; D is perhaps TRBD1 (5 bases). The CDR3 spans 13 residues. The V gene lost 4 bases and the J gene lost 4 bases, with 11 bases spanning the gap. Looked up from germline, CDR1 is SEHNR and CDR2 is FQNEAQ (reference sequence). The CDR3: CASSSPQGYEQYF. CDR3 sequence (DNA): TGTGCCAGCAGCTCCCCCCAGGGATACGAGCAGTACTTC.

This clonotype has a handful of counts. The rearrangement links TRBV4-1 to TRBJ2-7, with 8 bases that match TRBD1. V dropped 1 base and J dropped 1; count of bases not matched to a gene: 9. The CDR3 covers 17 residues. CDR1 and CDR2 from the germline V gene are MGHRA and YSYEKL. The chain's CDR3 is CASSQGSLGDRSYEQYF. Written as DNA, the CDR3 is TGCGCCAGCAGCCAAGGTTCTTTGGGGGACAGGTCCTACGAGCAGTACTTC.

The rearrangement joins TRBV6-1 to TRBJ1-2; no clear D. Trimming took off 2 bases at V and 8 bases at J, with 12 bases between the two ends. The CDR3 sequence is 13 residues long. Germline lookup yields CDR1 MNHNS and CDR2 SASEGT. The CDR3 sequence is CASSEPGTVGYTF. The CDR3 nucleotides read TGTGCCAGCAGTGAACCGGGAACTGTAGGCTACACCTTC.